Detailed here is one TCR beta chain. Its antigen is currently unknown. The source of the sample is a study of neoadjuvant anti-PD-1 for oral cavity cancer. Noted time point: after neoadjuvant nivolumab, at surgical resection. Patients were newly diagnosed with stage II-IVA oral cavity squamous cell carcinoma without prior systemic or radiation treatment. The patients had HPV-negative, locally advanced oral cavity squamous cell carcinoma. The CDR3 is 16 residues long. Germline V CDR1 and CDR2: SGHDN, FVKESK. Trimming pared 4 bases from V and 0 bases from J, leaving 15 bases between. Study observations and caveats: Higher pretreatment blood Treg/Th17 ratios correlated with higher pretreatment blood and lower post-treatment tumor TCRbeta clonality. After neoadjuvant nivolumab, PBMC T cell clonality was significantly higher in non-responders than responders.

Clones were sequenced by immunoSEQ multiplex PCR, and TCRdb holds only the in-frame ones, with some missing. Of roughly 9,000 clones in the sample, about 59% are singletons; the top ten hold less than 4.5%. This TCR was sampled from a person aged 40-85 years with oral cavity squamous cell carcinoma. The input for sequencing was PBMCs, taken after nivolumab (anti-PD-1) treatment. This chain uses TRBV14 with TRBJ1-1; no definite D call. The CDR3 here is CASSLRTRVLNTEAFF. The DNA of the CDR3 is TGTGCCAGCAGCCTTCGTACCCGGGTTTTGAACACTGAAGCTTTCTTT.